This is a list of T cell receptor beta chains from one sample in a study of shared clonotypes between healthy human individuals. Sequencing was performed with immunoSEQ multiplex PCR; in TCRdb, only in-frame clones are kept and a portion is missing. The sample comprises some 500,000 clones, 90% to 97% of which are singletons, and 0.055% to 0.075% rests with the top ten. Material: naive CD4+ T cells sorted from blood. These receptor sequences come from a woman in her twenties or thirties in good health. The CDR3 runs from the conserved cysteine through the conserved F or W. Each record gives: CDR3 protein, CDR3 DNA, V gene, clone size, J gene, D gene. A D gene is named only where the DNA matches it firmly. Size tells how often a clone was seen (once, few, many) or the class of an expanded clone, and some rows leave it out.

CDR3: CASSALAGGSTEAFF
DNA: TGTGCCAGCAGTGCTTTGGCGGGAGGGAGCACTGAAGCTTTCTTT
V: TRBV6-4
size: -
J: TRBJ1-1
D: -

CDR3: CAIRPGVDNEKLFF
DNA: TGTGCCATTCGTCCGGGGGTTGATAATGAAAAACTGTTTTTT
V: TRBV28
size: -
J: TRBJ1-4
D: -

CDR3: CASSWTRTGELFF
DNA: TGTGCCAGCAGCTGGACTAGGACCGGGGAGCTGTTTTTT
V: TRBV11-1
size: -
J: TRBJ2-2
D: TRBD2

CDR3: CASSYSLGANTEAFF
DNA: TGTGCCAGCAGTTACTCGTTGGGGGCGAACACTGAAGCTTTCTTT
V: TRBV6-5
size: -
J: TRBJ1-1
D: -

CDR3: CASSPHTSGSYEQYF
DNA: TGTGCCAGCAGTCCCCATACTAGCGGGAGTTACGAGCAGTACTTC
V: TRBV28
size: -
J: TRBJ2-7
D: TRBD2

CDR3: CAISLTSGTPYEQYF
DNA: TGTGCCATCAGTCTTACTAGCGGCACTCCCTACGAGCAGTACTTC
V: TRBV10-3
size: -
J: TRBJ2-7
D: TRBD2

CDR3: CASSRLTGGNTEAFF
DNA: TGTGCCAGCAGCCGATTGACAGGGGGGAACACTGAAGCTTTCTTT
V: TRBV7-9
size: -
J: TRBJ1-1
D: TRBD1

CDR3: CASSPRPGLADSSYEQYF
DNA: TGCGCCAGCAGCCCTAGGCCGGGACTAGCGGATAGCTCCTACGAGCAGTACTTC
V: TRBV4-1
size: -
J: TRBJ2-7
D: TRBD2

CDR3: CASSFGNSNQPQHF
DNA: TGTGCCAGCAGTTTTGGGAATAGCAATCAGCCCCAGCATTTT
V: TRBV27
size: -
J: TRBJ1-5
D: -

CDR3: CASGDRGQETQYF
DNA: TGTGCTAGTGGCGACAGGGGGCAAGAGACCCAGTACTTC
V: TRBV12-5
size: -
J: TRBJ2-5
D: TRBD1

CDR3: CASKSGNGSPLHF
DNA: TGTGCCAGCAAATCAGGGAATGGCTCACCCCTCCACTTT
V: TRBV25-1
size: -
J: TRBJ1-6
D: -

CDR3: CASTQSGTGTGELFF
DNA: TGTGCCAGCACCCAAAGTGGTACGGGCACCGGGGAGCTGTTTTTT
V: TRBV6-5
size: once
J: TRBJ2-2
D: -

CDR3: CASSFGGSTEAFF
DNA: TGTGCCAGCAGTTTTGGGGGATCCACTGAAGCTTTCTTT
V: TRBV28
size: -
J: TRBJ1-1
D: -

CDR3: CASSLVNRELGGYTF
DNA: TGTGCCAGCAGTTTGGTGAACAGGGAGTTGGGTGGCTACACCTTC
V: TRBV28
size: -
J: TRBJ1-2
D: -

CDR3: CASTFKLGGNTIYF
DNA: TGTGCCAGCACCTTTAAACTGGGGGGAAACACCATATATTTT
V: TRBV6-5
size: -
J: TRBJ1-3
D: -

CDR3: CASSWGRAMEAFF
DNA: TGTGCCAGCAGCTGGGGGCGGGCGATGGAAGCTTTCTTT
V: TRBV28
size: -
J: TRBJ1-1
D: -

CDR3: CASSQVLEGVEQYF
DNA: TGCGCCAGCAGCCAGGTACTAGAGGGCGTCGAGCAGTACTTC
V: TRBV5-1
size: -
J: TRBJ2-7
D: -

CDR3: CASSPQPGGASYGYTF
DNA: TGTGCCAGCTCACCACAACCCGGGGGCGCGAGCTATGGCTACACCTTC
V: TRBV18
size: few
J: TRBJ1-2
D: -

CDR3: CASSTNMNTEAFF
DNA: TGTGCCAGTAGTACCAATATGAACACTGAAGCTTTCTTT
V: TRBV19
size: -
J: TRBJ1-1
D: -

CDR3: CAISDTGGTSGRGQPQHF
DNA: TGTGCCATCAGTGACACAGGGGGTACCAGTGGTCGGGGTCAGCCCCAGCATTTT
V: TRBV10-3
size: -
J: TRBJ1-5
D: TRBD1

CDR3: CASSPGPSNSPLHF
DNA: TGTGCCAGCAGTCCGGGACCGAGTAATTCACCCCTCCACTTT
V: TRBV28
size: -
J: TRBJ1-6
D: -